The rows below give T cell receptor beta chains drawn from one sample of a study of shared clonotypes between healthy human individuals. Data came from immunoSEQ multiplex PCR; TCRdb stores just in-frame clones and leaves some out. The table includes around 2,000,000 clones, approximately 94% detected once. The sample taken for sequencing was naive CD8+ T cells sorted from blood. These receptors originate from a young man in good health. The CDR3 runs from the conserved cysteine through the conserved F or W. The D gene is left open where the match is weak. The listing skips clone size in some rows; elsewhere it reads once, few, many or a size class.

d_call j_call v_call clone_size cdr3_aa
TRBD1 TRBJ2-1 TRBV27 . CASSTGQGARNEQFF
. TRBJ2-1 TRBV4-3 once CASSQAAEATYNEQFF
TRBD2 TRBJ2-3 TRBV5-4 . CASSVAGDPDTQYF
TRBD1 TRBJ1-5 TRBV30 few CAWSAGQGSNQPQHF
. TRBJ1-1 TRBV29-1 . CSVEPRGGAPEAFF
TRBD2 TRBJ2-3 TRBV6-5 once CASSILAGGLDTQYF
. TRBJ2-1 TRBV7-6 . CASTSQYNEQFF
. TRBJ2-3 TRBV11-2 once CASSSLGSTDTQYF
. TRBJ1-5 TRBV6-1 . CASSELRWSNQPQHF
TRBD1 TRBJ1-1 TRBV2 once CASSYPGGMNTEAFF
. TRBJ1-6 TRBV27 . CASSLGGGPYNSPLHF
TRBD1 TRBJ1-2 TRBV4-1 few CASSHEGGLNYGYTF
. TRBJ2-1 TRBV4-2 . CASSQLSGEQFF
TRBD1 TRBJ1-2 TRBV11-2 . CASTRPGTGDGYTF
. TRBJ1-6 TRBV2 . CASRISNSPLHF
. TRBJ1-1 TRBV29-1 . CSVDGDEAFF
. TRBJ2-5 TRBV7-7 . CASSLAHSSQETQYF
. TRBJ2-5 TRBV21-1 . CASSKALIRDGKETQYF
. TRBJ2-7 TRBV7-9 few CASSATYEQYF
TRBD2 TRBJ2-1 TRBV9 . CASSGDSGSPNNEQFF
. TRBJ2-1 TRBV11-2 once CASSLGPTGNEQFF
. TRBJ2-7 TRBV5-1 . CASSTDPSYEQYF
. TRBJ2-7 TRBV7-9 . CASSPSRGAGDEQYF
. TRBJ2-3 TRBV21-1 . CASSKARLAGGSTDTQYF
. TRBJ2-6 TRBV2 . CASSEASSPLSGANVLTF
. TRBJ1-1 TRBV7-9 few CASSFGQTEAFF
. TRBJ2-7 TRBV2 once CASLRATYEQYF
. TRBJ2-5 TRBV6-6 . CASSRTVYQETQYF
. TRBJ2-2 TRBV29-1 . CSVPWTGPGTGELFF
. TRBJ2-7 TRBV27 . CASRGTGLEEQYF
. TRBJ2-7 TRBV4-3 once CASSQDGGSEQYF
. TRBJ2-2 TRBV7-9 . CASSRTAGLNTGELFF
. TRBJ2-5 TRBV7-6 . CASSTYRVEQGETQYF
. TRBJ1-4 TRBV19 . CASSIDPGTGEKLFF
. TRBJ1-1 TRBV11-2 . CASSLDFRRNTEAFF
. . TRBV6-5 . CATMGRQFDEQYF
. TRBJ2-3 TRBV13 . CASSLSGTDTQYF
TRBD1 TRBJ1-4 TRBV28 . CASSPRDRANSEGKLFF
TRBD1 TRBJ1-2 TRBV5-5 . CASSPGQIYGYTF
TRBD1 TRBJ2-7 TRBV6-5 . CATWDRVDEQYF
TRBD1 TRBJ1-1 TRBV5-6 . CASSQQGPGAFF
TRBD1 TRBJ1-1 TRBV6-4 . CASSWDSNTEAFF
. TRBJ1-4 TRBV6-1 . CASSESPGLDEKLFF
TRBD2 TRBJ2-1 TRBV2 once CASQLASGRSYNEQFF
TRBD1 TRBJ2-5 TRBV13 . CASSPSGTEGQETQYF
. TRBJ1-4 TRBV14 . CASSQALGVGARDEKLFF